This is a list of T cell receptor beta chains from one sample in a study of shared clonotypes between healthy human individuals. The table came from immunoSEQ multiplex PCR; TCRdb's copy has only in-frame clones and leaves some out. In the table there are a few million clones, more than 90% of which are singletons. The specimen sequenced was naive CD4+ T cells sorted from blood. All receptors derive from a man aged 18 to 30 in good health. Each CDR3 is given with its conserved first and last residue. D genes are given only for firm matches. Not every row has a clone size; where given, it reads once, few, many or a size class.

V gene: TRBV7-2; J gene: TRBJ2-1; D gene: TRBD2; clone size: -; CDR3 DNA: TGTGCCAGCAGCTCAACTCGCCCTTGGTCGAGCGGGAGGGGCAATGAGCAGTTCTTC; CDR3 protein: CASSSTRPWSSGRGNEQFF
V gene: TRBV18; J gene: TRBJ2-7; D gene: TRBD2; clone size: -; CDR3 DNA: TGTGCCAGCTCACAGGGGCTAGCGGGGGCCTCCTACGAGCAGTACTTC; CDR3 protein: CASSQGLAGASYEQYF
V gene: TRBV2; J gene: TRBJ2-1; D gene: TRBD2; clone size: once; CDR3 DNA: TGTGCCAGCAGTGAAATGTTGGCTAGCGGGGGAGAGCAGTTCTTC; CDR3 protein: CASSEMLASGGEQFF
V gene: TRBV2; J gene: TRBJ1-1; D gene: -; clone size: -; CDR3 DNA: TGTGCCAGCACCGCTAGTCGGGTCACTGAAGCTTTCTTT; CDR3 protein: CASTASRVTEAFF
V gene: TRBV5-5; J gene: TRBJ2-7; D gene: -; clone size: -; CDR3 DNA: TGTGCCAGCAGCCGACTCAGATCCTACGAGCAGTACTTC; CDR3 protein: CASSRLRSYEQYF
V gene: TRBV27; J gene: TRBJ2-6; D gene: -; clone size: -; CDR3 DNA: TGTGCCAGCAGAGATTCTGGGGCCAACGTCCTGACTTTC; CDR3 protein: CASRDSGANVLTF
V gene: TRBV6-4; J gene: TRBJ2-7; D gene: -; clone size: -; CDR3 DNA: TGTGCCAGCGGGGGGCCCAACGAGCAGTACTTC; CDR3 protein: CASGGPNEQYF
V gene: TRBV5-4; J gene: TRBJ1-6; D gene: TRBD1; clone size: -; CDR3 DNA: TGTGCCAGCAGCCTGAAACCGGGACAGGGTAGTTCACCCCTCCACTTT; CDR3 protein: CASSLKPGQGSSPLHF
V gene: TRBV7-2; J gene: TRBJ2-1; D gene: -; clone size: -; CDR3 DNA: TGTGCCAGCAGCTCTATGGGACCCTACAATGAGCAGTTCTTC; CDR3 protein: CASSSMGPYNEQFF
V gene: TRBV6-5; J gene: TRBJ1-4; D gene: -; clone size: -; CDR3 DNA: TGTGCCAGCAGTTCCCACAGGGTGGGGGATGAAAAACTGTTTTTT; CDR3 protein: CASSSHRVGDEKLFF
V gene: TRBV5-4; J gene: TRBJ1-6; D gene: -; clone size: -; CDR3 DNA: TGTGCCAGCAGCTTGGTAGTGAGCTCCTATAATTCACCCCTCCACTTT; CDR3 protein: CASSLVVSSYNSPLHF
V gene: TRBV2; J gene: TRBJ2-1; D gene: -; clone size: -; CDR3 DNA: TGTGCCAGCAATCCGGGTCCGCAGGGAAATGAGCAGTTCTTC; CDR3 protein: CASNPGPQGNEQFF
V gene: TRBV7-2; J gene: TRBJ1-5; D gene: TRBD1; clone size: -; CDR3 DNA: TGTGCCAGCAGCTTAAGGGGACAGGGGAATCAGCCCCAGCATTTT; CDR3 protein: CASSLRGQGNQPQHF
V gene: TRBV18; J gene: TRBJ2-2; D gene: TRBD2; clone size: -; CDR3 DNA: TGTGCCAGCTCACCTAGCGGGGGGCCCACCGGGGAGCTGTTTTTT; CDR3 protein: CASSPSGGPTGELFF
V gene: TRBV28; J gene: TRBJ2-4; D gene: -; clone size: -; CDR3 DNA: TGTGCCAGCAGTTTATCGGGAAACAACAGAAAAAACATTCAGTACTTC; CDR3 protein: CASSLSGNNRKNIQYF
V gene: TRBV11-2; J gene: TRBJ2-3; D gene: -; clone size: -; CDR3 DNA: TGTGCCAGCAGCTCAAATCAGGATACGCAGTATTTT; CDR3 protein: CASSSNQDTQYF
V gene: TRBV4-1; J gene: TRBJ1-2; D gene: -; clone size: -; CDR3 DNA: TGCGCCAGCAGCGATTCCCCGGGACTGAGCTATGGCTACACCTTC; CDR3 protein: CASSDSPGLSYGYTF
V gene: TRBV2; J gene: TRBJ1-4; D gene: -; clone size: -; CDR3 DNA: TGTGCCAGCAGTGCGAATCGGCCCACTTTGTTTTTT; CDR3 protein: CASSANRPTLFF
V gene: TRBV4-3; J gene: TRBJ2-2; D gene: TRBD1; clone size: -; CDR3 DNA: TGCGCCAGCAGCCAAGGAGACAGGGATGCCGGGGAGCTGTTTTTT; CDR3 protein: CASSQGDRDAGELFF
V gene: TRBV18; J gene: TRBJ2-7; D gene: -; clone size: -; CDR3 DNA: TGTGCCAGCTCACCAGGGCGGATCTCCTACGAGCAGTACTTC; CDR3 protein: CASSPGRISYEQYF
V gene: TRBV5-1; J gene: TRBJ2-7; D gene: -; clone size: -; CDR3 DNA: TGCGCCAGCAGCTTCGGAAGCTCCTACGAGCAGTACTTC; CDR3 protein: CASSFGSSYEQYF
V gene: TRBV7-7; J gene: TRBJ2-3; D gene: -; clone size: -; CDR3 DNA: TGTGCTAGCAGCTTAGCCCGGGCGGATACGCAGTATTTT; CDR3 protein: CASSLARADTQYF
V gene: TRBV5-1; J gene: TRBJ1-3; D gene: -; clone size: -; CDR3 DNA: TGCGCCAGCAGCTTGGCCCCGGCAGGGTCTGGAAACACCATATATTTT; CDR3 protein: CASSLAPAGSGNTIYF
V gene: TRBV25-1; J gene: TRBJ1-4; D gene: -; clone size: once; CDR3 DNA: TGTGCCAGCAGTGAATGGGACTCTAGTAAGGAAAAACTGTTTTTT; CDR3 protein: CASSEWDSSKEKLFF
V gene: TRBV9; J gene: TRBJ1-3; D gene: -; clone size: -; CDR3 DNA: TGTGCCAGCAGCCCAGATGGAAACACCATATATTTT; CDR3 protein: CASSPDGNTIYF
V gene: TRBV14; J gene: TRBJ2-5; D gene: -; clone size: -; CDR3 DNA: TGTGCCAGCAGCCAAGAGAGGGGTCTCGAGACCCAGTACTTC; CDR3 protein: CASSQERGLETQYF
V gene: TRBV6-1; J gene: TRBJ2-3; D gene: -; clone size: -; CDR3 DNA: TGTGCCACCTGCCGAGGGGAAAAAACAGATACGCAGTATTTT; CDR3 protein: CATCRGEKTDTQYF
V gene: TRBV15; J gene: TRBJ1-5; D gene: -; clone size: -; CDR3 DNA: TGTGCCACCAGCAGAGAAGGCAGGGCAGATCAGCCCCAGCATTTT; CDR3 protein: CATSREGRADQPQHF
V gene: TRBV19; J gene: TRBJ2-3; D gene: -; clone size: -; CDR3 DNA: TGTGCCAGTAGTATTAAGACGGATACGCAGTATTTT; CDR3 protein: CASSIKTDTQYF
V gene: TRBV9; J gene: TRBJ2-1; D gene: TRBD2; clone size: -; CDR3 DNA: TGTGCCAGCAGCGTAGGTGGTAGCGGGGGCTACAATGAGCAGTTCTTC; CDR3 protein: CASSVGGSGGYNEQFF
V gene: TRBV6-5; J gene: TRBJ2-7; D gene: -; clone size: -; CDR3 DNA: TGTGCCAGCGCGTCCTTGGACAGTAATGGCGAGCAGTACTTC; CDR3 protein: CASASLDSNGEQYF
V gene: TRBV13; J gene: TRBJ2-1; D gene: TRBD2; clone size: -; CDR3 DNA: TGTGCCAGCAAGGGACTAGCGCGAAGTGAGCAGTTCTTC; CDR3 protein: CASKGLARSEQFF